This T cell receptor (beta chain) appears in the sequencing data of a study of T cells in Graves' hyperthyroidism and ophthalmopathy. Overall study: The authors collected peripheral blood at initial diagnosis, before any treatment.

On this clonotype: The antigen remains undetermined.

The CDR3 consists of 16 residues. V lost 5 bases to trimming and J lost 10 bases, with 24 bases between them. Germline V CDR1 and CDR2: SGHTA, FQGNSA. The diagnostic basis comprised clinical symptoms, serum thyroxine and TRAb, thyroid ultrasound and orbital computed tomography. The study's findings and limits: Researchers found most expanded thyroid clonotypes above 0.001 in blood as well.

From RNA transcripts, TCR beta CDR3 regions were amplified. HTBI primers were used for first-round RT-PCR of the TCR CDR3. TCRdb re-analysed the multiplex PCR reads in MiXCR, keeping a single row per CDR3 protein. The sample has about 350,000 distinct CDR3 sequences, about 15% seen once. The source of this sequence is a woman aged 55-69 years with Graves' ophthalmopathy. The chain carries TRBV7-2 and TRBJ2-1, with a weak D call TRBD2 (7 bases). Sequences were obtained from blood. CDR3 in DNA: TGTGCCAGCAGCCTCACCCTGGCGGGAGCCCAGGGGGAGCAGTTCTTC. This codes for CASSLTLAGAQGEQFF. Full variable domain (remainder filled in from reference TRBV7-2 and TRBJ2-1): GAGVSQSPSNKVTEKGKDVELRCDPISGHTALYWYRQSLGQGLEFLIYFQGNSAPDKSGLPSDRFSAERTGGSVSTLTIQRTQQEDSAVYLCASSLTLAGAQGEQFFGPGTRLTVL.